The present entry profiles one T cell receptor beta chain with its context. The data stem from a study of blood T cell repertoires in COVID-19. Across the whole study: The study drew acute and convalescent COVID-19 samples from the United States, Italy and Spain. Sources were T cells, B-cell-depleted T cells, or PBMCs; the material itself was cDNA or gDNA.

Generated by immunoSEQ multiplex PCR, the TCRdb table keeps only in-frame clones and is missing some. This table has 68,000 or so clones, about 90% appearing once. Deletions cut 11 bases from V and 0 bases from J, with 14 bases between. The CDR3 sequence is 14 residues long. The V gene's germline CDR1 is SEHNR and CDR2 FQNEAQ (reference sequence). The rearrangement joins TRBV7-9 to TRBJ1-3; D ambiguous. This TCR was recovered from a human donor in a cohort sampled during active COVID-19. Sequencing was done on a sample of peripheral blood. The CDR3 loop is CALQRGISGNTIYF. DNA for the CDR3: TGTGCCCTTCAAAGAGGGATCTCTGGAAACACCATATATTTT. The full variable domain, its missing parts supplied by reference TRBV7-9 and TRBJ1-3, is DTGVSQNPRHKITKRGQNVTFRCDPISEHNRLYWYRQTLGQGPEFLTYFQNEAQLEKSRLLSDRFSAERPKGSFSTLEIQRTEQGDSAMYLCALQRGISGNTIYFGEGSWLTVV.